Listed below are T cell receptor beta chains from one sample, sequenced in a study of cytomegalovirus exposure and HLA in healthy donors. Method: immunoSEQ multiplex PCR; TCRdb's copy keeps in-frame clones and lacks some. The sample has roughly 180,000 clones, 79% seen once; the top ten hold approximately 1.5%. The sample taken for sequencing was PBMCs. These receptors were collected from a girl aged 10-17 years in good health and CMV-seropositive. Both conserved end residues are part of each CDR3. D genes are given only for firm matches. A row's size may be missing; if present it is once, few, many or a size class.

J	V	D	size	DNA	CDR3
TRBJ2-3	TRBV4-3	TRBD1	NA	TGCGCCAGCAGCCTTGGACAGGGTGGTACAGATACGCAGTATTTT	CASSLGQGGTDTQYF
TRBJ1-2	TRBV27	TRBD1	NA	TGTGCCAGCAGTCCGACGGACAGGGTATTATATAGTAACTATGGCTACACCTTC	CASSPTDRVLYSNYGYTF
TRBJ2-5	TRBV11-3	TRBD2	NA	TGTGCCAGCAGCTTGGGACTAGCGGGGGCCCAAGAGACCCAGTACTTC	CASSLGLAGAQETQYF
TRBJ2-3	TRBV11-2	TRBD1	NA	TGTGCCACCTTATGGAGGGACAGGGACACAGATACGCAGTATTTT	CATLWRDRDTDTQYF
TRBJ2-7	TRBV5-4	TRBD1	NA	TGTGCCAGCAGCCCGGATGGGACAGGATCCTACGAGCAGTACTTC	CASSPDGTGSYEQYF
TRBJ2-1	TRBV19	NA	NA	TGTGCCAGTAGTCCCTGGGCCTACAACAATGAGCAGTTCTTC	CASSPWAYNNEQFF
TRBJ1-5	TRBV7-2	NA	NA	TGTGCCAGCAGCTTAGGTATGGGGGCGAAACAGCCCCAGCATTTT	CASSLGMGAKQPQHF
TRBJ2-7	TRBV12-5	NA	NA	TGTGCTAGTGGTTTGGCGAAGGTTGGGCCCGCCTACGAGCAGTACTTC	CASGLAKVGPAYEQYF
TRBJ2-7	TRBV25-1	NA	NA	TGTGCCAGCAGTGCGACGGGCGGTAGCGCCTACGAGCAGTACTTC	CASSATGGSAYEQYF
TRBJ2-3	TRBV30	NA	NA	TGTGCCTGGAGTAGCGGGAGCACAGATACGCAGTATTTT	CAWSSGSTDTQYF
TRBJ2-7	TRBV25-1	NA	NA	TGTGCCAGCAGCTGGGCGTACGAGCAGTACTTC	CASSWAYEQYF
TRBJ1-2	TRBV27	TRBD1	NA	TGTGCCAGCAGTCCCCTCCCAATGACAGGGCATGGCTACACCTTC	CASSPLPMTGHGYTF
TRBJ2-7	TRBV19	NA	NA	TGTGCCAGTAGTATAGGTACGGGCTACGAGCAGTACTTC	CASSIGTGYEQYF
TRBJ2-7	TRBV5-4	NA	NA	TGTGCCAGCAGCTTGGACTGGTCGGGAGAGCAGTACTTC	CASSLDWSGEQYF
TRBJ1-4	TRBV6-1	TRBD1	NA	TGTGCCAGCAGTGAACCGGGACAGGGAGGCGAAAAACTGTTTTTT	CASSEPGQGGEKLFF
TRBJ1-1	TRBV5-6	NA	NA	TGTGCCAGCAGCTTGAGCGGACCGAACACTGAAGCTTTCTTT	CASSLSGPNTEAFF
TRBJ2-5	TRBV9	NA	NA	TGTGCCAGCAGCGCCGGGGAGACGACCCAGTACTTC	CASSAGETTQYF
TRBJ2-2	TRBV7-2	TRBD2	NA	TGTGCCAGCAGGACACCTAGCGGGGGGGCCGGGGAGCTGTTTTTT	CASRTPSGGAGELFF
TRBJ2-1	TRBV5-6	TRBD1	NA	TGTGCCAGCAGCCCCAGGACAGGGGCCCCCTACAATGAGCAGTTCTTC	CASSPRTGAPYNEQFF
TRBJ1-1	TRBV7-8	NA	once	TGTGCCAGCAGCTTACCAGGAAACACTGAAGCTTTCTTT	CASSLPGNTEAFF
TRBJ2-5	TRBV5-1	TRBD1	NA	TGCGCCAGCAGCCTCCCGACAGGGGCGGGGGAGACCCAGTACTTC	CASSLPTGAGETQYF
TRBJ2-1	TRBV2	NA	NA	TGTGCCAGCAGCGCCTTCCCGGGGAGCAATGAGCAGTTCTTC	CASSAFPGSNEQFF
TRBJ1-5	TRBV6-5	NA	few	TGTGCCAGCCAAATGAGAAATCAGCCCCAGCATTTT	CASQMRNQPQHF
TRBJ2-5	TRBV2	TRBD1	few	TGTGCCAGCAGTGTTTTACAGGGGACAACAGAGACCCAGTACTTC	CASSVLQGTTETQYF
TRBJ2-7	TRBV7-9	TRBD1	NA	TGTGCCAGCAGCTTACGGGACAGGGGCTACGAGCAGTACTTC	CASSLRDRGYEQYF
TRBJ2-3	TRBV5-6	TRBD1	NA	TGTGCCAGCAGCTCGCTAACCGGGACAGGGGGGACAGATACGCAGTATTTT	CASSSLTGTGGTDTQYF
TRBJ2-7	TRBV27	TRBD1	NA	TGTGCCAGCAGTTTAGGAGGGCTGGACAGGGTGGGTTTGGAGCAGTACTTC	CASSLGGLDRVGLEQYF
TRBJ2-3	TRBV7-2	NA	NA	TGTGCCAGCAGCCCCTGGGGGGTTGGTGGCACAGATACGCAGTATTTT	CASSPWGVGGTDTQYF
TRBJ1-1	TRBV18	NA	few	TGTGCCAGCTCACCGCCGGGACAGAACACTGAAGCTTTCTTT	CASSPPGQNTEAFF
TRBJ2-1	TRBV29-1	NA	NA	TGTGGAGGGGGGGGGTATGACAATGAGCAGTTCTTC	CGGGGYDNEQFF
TRBJ1-2	TRBV7-2	TRBD1	NA	TGTGCCAGCAGCTTAGGGACAGGGAACGGCTACACCTTC	CASSLGTGNGYTF
TRBJ1-6	TRBV4-3	NA	many	TGCGCCAGCAGCCAAAAGGGGGGGTCGGGGGGCCATAATTCACCCCTCCACTTT	CASSQKGGSGGHNSPLHF
TRBJ2-2	TRBV13	NA	NA	TGTGCCAGCAGCGGAGCCGTCGGGGAGCTGTTTTTT	CASSGAVGELFF
TRBJ1-6	TRBV4-3	NA	few	TGCGCCAGCAGCCAAGATATTGTTGTGCAGGGGCGGAGTAATTCACCCCTCCACTTT	CASSQDIVVQGRSNSPLHF
TRBJ2-4	TRBV7-9	NA	NA	TGTGCCAGCAGCTCCGACTTCTCACAGGTTGCCAAAAACATTCAGTACTTC	CASSSDFSQVAKNIQYF
TRBJ2-5	TRBV2	NA	NA	TGTGCCAGCAGCTACCTAGGAGGGGAGACCCAGTACTTC	CASSYLGGETQYF
TRBJ1-1	TRBV7-2	NA	once	TGTGCCAGCAGCTTAGACAGCGAAGCTTTCTTT	CASSLDSEAFF
TRBJ2-1	TRBV11-2	NA	NA	TGTGCCAGCAGCTCAACAGTCCAGGGTGGCAATGAGCAGTTCTTC	CASSSTVQGGNEQFF